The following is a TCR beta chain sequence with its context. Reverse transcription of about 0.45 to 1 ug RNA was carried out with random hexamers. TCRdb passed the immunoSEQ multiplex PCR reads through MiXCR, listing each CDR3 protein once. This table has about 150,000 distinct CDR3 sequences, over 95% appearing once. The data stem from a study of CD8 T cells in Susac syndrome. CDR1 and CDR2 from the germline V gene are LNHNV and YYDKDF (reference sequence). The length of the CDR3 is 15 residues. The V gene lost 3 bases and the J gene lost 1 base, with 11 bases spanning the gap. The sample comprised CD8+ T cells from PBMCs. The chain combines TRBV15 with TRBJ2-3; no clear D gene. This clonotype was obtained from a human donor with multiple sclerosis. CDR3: CATSSPWHGTDTQYF. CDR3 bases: TGTGCCACCAGCAGCCCCTGGCACGGCACAGATACGCAGTATTTT.